These 15 T cell receptor beta chains were all obtained from the same sample, sequenced in a study of patients and donors after allogeneic stem cell transplantation. TCRdb re-derived calls from the RT-PCR reads in MiXCR, one entry per CDR3 protein. The sample lists 900,000 to 1,000,000 distinct CDR3 sequences, under 20% occurring once. The sample taken for sequencing was blood, either unsorted or a sorted T cell fraction (not recorded which). Receptor source: a human donor who was either an allogeneic HSCT recipient or a stem cell or donor lymphocyte infusion donor (not recorded which). It is not recorded whose cells these are; they may come from a transplant donor.

This clonotype occurred once. The V and J genes are TRBV14 and TRBJ1-2; D unresolved. The CDR3 has 15 residues. Germline V gives CDR1 SGHDN, CDR2 FVKESK. V was pared by 0 bases and J by 3 bases, with 11 bases between. CDR3 sequence: CASSQEIGRYYGYTF. The CDR3 bases are TGTGCCAGCAGCCAAGAAATCGGCCGATACTATGGCTACACCTTC.

The chain's CDR3 is CASRADRDNEQFF. The CDR3 DNA is TGTGCCAGCAGAGCCGACAGGGACAATGAGCAGTTCTTC. This chain links TRBV2 with TRBJ2-1; 7 nucleotides match TRBD1. The J segment lost 5 bases and the V segment lost 6 bases, leaving 4 bases of the junction unmatched. In germline, CDR1 is SNHLY, CDR2 FYNNEI. The CDR3 spans 13 residues. Looking up the rest from reference TRBV2 and TRBJ2-1 gives the full variable domain: EPEVTQTPSHQVTQMGQEVILRCVPISNHLYFYWYRQILGQKVEFLVSFYNNEISEKSEIFDDQFSVERPDGSNFTLKIRSTKLEDSAMYFCASRADRDNEQFFGPGTRLTVL.

This clonotype showed up just a few times. The J gene is TRBJ2-3, the V gene TRBV29-1, with D maybe TRBD1 (5 bases). The CDR3 length is 12 residues. Trimming shortened V by 3 bases and J by 3 bases, and 7 bases separated the two germline ends. The germline V gene has CDR1 SQVTM and CDR2 ANQGSEA. CDR3 coding DNA: TGCAGCGTTGAGCCAGGGACAGATACGCAGTATTTT. It specifies CSVEPGTDTQYF.

This chain joins TRBV5-4 and TRBJ1-6; a possible D gene is TRBD1 (6 bases). The CDR3 is 15 amino acids. Trimming took off 4 bases at V and 7 bases at J, with 15 bases between the two ends. Per the germline V gene, CDR1 is SGHNT and CDR2 is YYREEE (reference sequence). The CDR3 DNA follows: TGTGCCAGCAGCCCAGAGAGCCAGGGGAATTCACCCCTCCACTTT. Translating it yields CASSPESQGNSPLHF. The complete variable domain, with remaining parts taken from reference TRBV5-4 and TRBJ1-6, reads ETGVTQSPTHLIKTRGQQVTLRCSSQSGHNTVSWYQQALGQGPQFIFQYYREEENGRGNFPPRFSGLQFPNYSSELNVNALELDDSALYLCASSPESQGNSPLHFGNGTRLTVT.

J is TRBJ2-7 and V is TRBV9; no definite D call. Germline-derived CDR1 and CDR2 are SGDLS and YYNGEE. There are 14 residues in the CDR3. The V and J ends lost 0 bases and 1 base respectively, with 8 bases between them. The CDR3 spells CASSVVSSSYEQYF. Written as DNA, the CDR3 is TGTGCCAGCAGCGTAGTGTCTAGTTCCTACGAGCAGTACTTC.

This clonotype was seen more than once but under ten times. J is TRBJ2-5 and V is TRBV6-5; 9 bases line up with TRBD1. The V and J ends lost 4 bases and 5 bases, in that order; junction bases with no gene match: 8. The CDR3 loop spans 15 amino acids. Germline V lookup: CDR1 MNHEY, CDR2 SVGAGI. CDR3 sequence (DNA): TGTGCCAGCAGTTTAAACAGGGGGCTGGGCGAGACCCAGTACTTC. Translating gives CASSLNRGLGETQYF.

This clonotype was counted between two and nine times. The gene calls are TRBV3-1 and TRBJ2-5; D possibly corresponds to TRBD2 (5 bases). V lost 4 bases to trimming and J lost 4 bases, with 13 bases between them. The germline V gene has CDR1 LGHDT and CDR2 YNNKEL (reference sequence). The CDR3 contains 14 residues. This chain's CDR3 is CASSPRVNGETQYF. The CDR3 DNA reads as TGTGCCAGCAGCCCGCGGGTGAATGGAGAGACCCAGTACTTC.

Concerning this clonotype itself: One end of the junction varies from germline; a read error may be responsible. V usage is TRBV7-6 and J usage is TRBJ1-5; 9 bases fit TRBD1. CDR3 length: 18 amino acids. Looked up from germline, CDR1 is SGHVS and CDR2 is FNYEAQ. CDR3 sequence (DNA): TGTGCCAGCAGTCCCCAATTGGGACAGGGAAGTAGCGATCAGCCCCAGCATTTT. Translation gives CASSPQLGQGSSDQPQHF. The full variable domain, rest sourced from reference TRBV7-6 and TRBJ1-5, is GAGVSQSPRYKVTKRGQDVALRCDPISGHVSLYWYRQALGQGPEFLTYFNYEAQQDKSGLPNDRFSAERPEGSISTLTIQRTEQRDSAMYRCASSPQLGQGSSDQPQHFGDGTRLSIL.

This sequence joins TRBV20-1 and TRBJ1-2; D is perhaps TRBD1 (5 bases). The CDR3 is made up of 13 amino acids. Trimming removed 3 bases from V and 7 bases from J, with 15 bases in between. Per germline, CDR1 DFQATT and CDR2 SNEGSKA (reference sequence). As DNA, the CDR3 is TGCAGTGCTAGGGATTCTGCAGGGTTTGGCTACACCTTC. Its protein is CSARDSAGFGYTF.

The chain carries TRBV29-1 and TRBJ2-1, with 8 bases that match TRBD1. CDR3 length: 13 amino acids. V was pared by 7 bases and J by 3 bases, with 5 bases of the junction left unmatched. Looked up from germline, CDR1 is SQVTM and CDR2 is ANQGSEA. For the CDR3, the DNA is TGCAGCGCCGACAGGGGAGACTACAATGAGCAGTTCTTC. Amino acids: CSADRGDYNEQFF.

Only a few counts were recorded for this clonotype. The J gene is TRBJ2-7, the V gene TRBV20-1; 12 nucleotides match TRBD2. Germline CDR1 and CDR2: DFQATT and SNEGSKA (reference sequence). This CDR3 comprises 14 residues. Germline trimming cut 2 bases from V and 4 bases from J; bases unmatched to any gene: 3. The chain's CDR3 is CSARRTSGVYEQYF. The CDR3 region has the DNA TGCAGTGCTAGACGGACTAGCGGGGTATACGAGCAGTACTTC.

The table lists this clonotype with a few counts. V gene TRBV9 combines with J gene TRBJ2-5; D not resolved. With 0 bases removed from V and 0 bases from J, the gap between germline ends came to 12 bases. From germline, CDR1 is SGDLS and CDR2 YYNGEE. The CDR3 length is 16 residues. The CDR3 protein is CASSVDSVRYQETQYF. The CDR3 DNA is TGTGCCAGCAGCGTAGACTCGGTTAGGTACCAAGAGACCCAGTACTTC.

This clonotype was picked up a small number of times. The chain joins TRBV6-1 to TRBJ1-1; D is perhaps TRBD1 (5 bases). The V gene's germline CDR1 is MNHNS and CDR2 SASEGT. Trimming pared 6 bases from V and 10 bases from J, leaving 12 bases between. The CDR3 length is 11 residues. The DNA of the CDR3 is TGTGCCAGCAGGGACACGGGGGGAGCTTTCTTT. This sequence encodes CASRDTGGAFF.

This clonotype was counted between two and nine times. The V gene is TRBV11-1, the J gene TRBJ2-2; 9 bases match TRBD1. Per germline, CDR1 SGHAT and CDR2 FQDESV (reference sequence). V gave up 5 bases and J gave up 1 base; unmatched junction bases: 2. The CDR3 is 15 residues long. The CDR3 bases are TGTGCCAGCAGCGGGACAGGGAAGAACACCGGGGAGCTGTTTTTT. Translating it yields CASSGTGKNTGELFF. The complete variable domain, with remaining parts taken from reference TRBV11-1 and TRBJ2-2, reads EAEVAQSPRYKITEKSQAVAFWCDPISGHATLYWYRQILGQGPELLVQFQDESVVDDSQLPKDRFSAERLKGVDSTLKIQPAELGDSAMYLCASSGTGKNTGELFFGEGSRLTVL.

This clonotype occurred a few times. This chain links TRBV20-1 with TRBJ2-5; D is perhaps TRBD2 (6 bases). Germline loops: CDR1 DFQATT, CDR2 SNEGSKA (reference sequence). This CDR3 is 16 amino acids long. Trimming stripped 1 base from V and 0 bases from J, with 15 bases between. This CDR3 reads CSARGRESWYQETQYF. The DNA of the CDR3 is TGCAGTGCTAGAGGCCGGGAGAGTTGGTACCAAGAGACCCAGTACTTC.